This TCR beta chain came from a study of blood T cell repertoires in COVID-19. On the study more broadly: Specimens from acute and convalescent COVID-19 originated in the United States, Italy and Spain. Sources were T cells, B-cell-depleted T cells, or PBMCs; the material itself was cDNA or gDNA.

Assay: immunoSEQ multiplex PCR; the TCRdb copy retains only in-frame clones and omits some. The data show 200,000 to 300,000 clones, with just under 90% seen just once and around 4% held by the top ten. This clone was seen just once. The participants were between about 18 and 90 years old and came from under 25 US areas. Cohorts were determined from participant-reported clinical history. The CDR3 is made up of 13 amino acids. With 6 bases clipped from V and 3 bases from J, the junction kept 4 bases outside the gene matches. Germline V gene sequence: CDR1 SGHTA, CDR2 FQGNSA. This chain uses TRBV7-2 with TRBJ2-7; 8 bases line up with TRBD1. The specimen was PBMCs or T cells enriched from blood (not recorded which). This TCR was sampled from a woman aged 30 to 39 with acute COVID-19. This chain's CDR3 is CASRRGTGYEQYF. The CDR3 DNA sequence: TGTGCCAGCAGACGGGGGACAGGCTACGAGCAGTACTTC.